The 5 T cell receptor beta chains below were found in one sample sequenced in a study of OX40 agonist ivuxolimab in advanced cancers. The table came from immunoSEQ multiplex PCR; TCRdb's copy has only in-frame clones and leaves some out. The repertoire holds approximately 74,000 clones, with approximately 89% as singletons. The sample consisted of CD4+ or CD8+ T cells sorted from blood, taken in a trial of the OX40 agonist ivuxolimab. The receptors were gathered from an adult with an advanced solid tumor such as melanoma, head and neck, liver or kidney cancer.

The chain joins TRBV6-5 to TRBJ2-2; D is ambiguous. The CDR3 sequence is 14 residues long. CDR1 is MNHEY, CDR2 SVGAGI, per germline. The V and J ends lost 5 bases and 2 bases respectively, with 9 bases between them. The CDR3 DNA follows: TGTGCCAGCAGTGAAAGTCTAAACACCGGGGAGCTGTTTTTT. It specifies CASSESLNTGELFF.

In its sample, this clone was seen a few times. The V gene is TRBV6-4, the J gene TRBJ2-2, with TRBD1 identical over 7 bases. The CDR3 loop spans 14 amino acids. Germline V gives CDR1 MRHNA, CDR2 SNTAGT. With V trimmed by 6 bases and J by 3 bases, 4 bases remained unmatched. In DNA form, the CDR3 reads TGTGCCAGCAGCGACACAGGGGACACCGGGGAGCTGTTTTTT. Its translation: CASSDTGDTGELFF.

The V gene is TRBV5-1, the J gene TRBJ2-1; TRBD2 might be the D (6 bases). This CDR3 region has 15 residues. The germline CDR1 and CDR2 sequences are SGHRS and YFSETQ. V lost 4 bases to trimming and J lost 5 bases, with 16 bases between them. The CDR3 nucleotides are TGCGCCAGCAGCCATTCGGGAGAGTCTAACAATGAGCAGTTCTTC. Residues: CASSHSGESNNEQFF. Full variable domain (outside the CDR3, taken from reference TRBV5-1 and TRBJ2-1): KAGVTQTPRYLIKTRGQQVTLSCSPISGHRSVSWYQQTPGQGLQFLFEYFSETQRNKGNFPGRFSGRQFSNSRSEMNVSTLELGDSALYLCASSHSGESNNEQFFGPGTRLTVL.

The chain links TRBV6-1 to TRBJ1-3, with unresolved D. Germline assignment: CDR1 MNHNS and CDR2 SASEGT. The CDR3 spans 15 residues. V lost 8 bases, J lost 0 bases, and 14 bases lay in between. The CDR3 DNA follows: TGTGCCAGCCATTATATCGGCAACTCTGGAAACACCATATATTTT. This codes for CASHYIGNSGNTIYF.

The V and J genes are TRBV5-4 and TRBJ1-2; D is unclear. This CDR3 contains 14 residues. V was clipped by 3 bases and J by 4 bases, with 13 bases between them. Germline V gene sequence: CDR1 SGHNT, CDR2 YYREEE (reference sequence). CDR3 DNA sequence: TGTGCCAGCAGCTCCCCACGCGGGAGCTATGGCTACACCTTC. Its protein is CASSSPRGSYGYTF.